The 21 T cell receptor beta chains given below trace back to one sample, sequenced in a study of T cells in women clearing cervical HPV infection. TCRdb's copy holds only in-frame clones and misses some; the assay was immunoSEQ multiplex PCR. The table lists approximately 18,000 clones. The specimen sequenced was blood buffy coat. These receptor sequences come from a woman between 18 and 70 years old with a cervical HPV16 infection that either progressed to CIN3+ or cleared (not recorded which).

On this clone itself: The CDR3 goes on 3 residues after the read ends, and that part is filled in from the germline J gene. The V and J genes are TRBV18 and TRBJ1-1; the D gene is possibly TRBD1 (5 bases). The CDR3 length is 15 residues. Germline V gene lookup returns CDR1 KGHSH and CDR2 LQKENI. Partial CDR3 DNA: TGTGCCAGCTCACCATCCGGGACTTACTACAATGAG. Translating it yields CASSPSGTYYNE. The full CDR3 sequence reads CASSPSGTYYNEAFF.

A remark on this clone: The read finishes 3 residues shy of the CDR3 end, and the germline J gene is used to complete it. V is TRBV30 and J is TRBJ1-2, with 7 bases matching TRBD1. The CDR3 has 15 amino acids. From germline, CDR1 is GTSNPN and CDR2 SVGIG (reference sequence). The CDR3 loop is CAWSRSPRQGQGYTF. The part of the CDR3 DNA that was read is TGTGCCTGGAGTCGTTCTCCCCGACAGGGTCAAGGC.

Of note for this clone: The DNA ends 3 residues before the CDR3 does, and the rest of the CDR3 is filled in from the germline J gene. V and J are TRBV7-2 and TRBJ2-4; maybe TRBD2 (6 bases). CDR1 is SGHTA, CDR2 FQGNSA, per germline. This CDR3 region has 13 residues. The part of the CDR3 DNA that was read is TGTGCCAGCAGCCTAAAAAGGTTGGGGGGT. Amino acid sequence: CASSLKRLGG. The entire CDR3 protein is CASSLKRLGGQYF.

For this clone: The read terminates 3 residues before the CDR3 end, so the remaining end is supplied by the germline J gene. The rearrangement uses TRBV5-5 and TRBJ2-2; 7 bases fit TRBD1. Germline CDR1 SGHKS, CDR2 YYEKEE (reference sequence). V lost 4 bases, J lost 5 bases, and 8 bases stayed unmatched. The CDR3 totals 15 residues. The sequenced part of the CDR3 DNA is TGTGCCAGCAGCGCCACAGGGGTTTCAACCGGGGAG. Encoded protein: CASSATGVSTGE. The entire CDR3 protein is CASSATGVSTGELFF.

Measured by frequency, this clone is medium-sized. CDR3 DNA (partial): TGTGCCTGGAGTCTTTCGGATACG. Protein: CAWSLSDT. The complete CDR3 sequence is CAWSLSDTQYF. The rearrangement uses TRBV30 and TRBJ2-3; D is unclear. The sequenced fragment ends 3 residues before the CDR3 boundary, so the rest is inferred from the germline J gene. Per the germline V gene, CDR1 is GTSNPN and CDR2 is SVGIG (reference sequence). The CDR3 spans 11 residues. Trimming stripped 2 bases from V and 6 bases from J, with 6 bases between.

Turning to this clone: The read gets to within 3 residues of the CDR3 end, and the germline J gene fills in the rest. The chain employs TRBV28 and TRBJ1-6, with a tentative D call TRBD1 (6 bases). CDR1 is MDHEN and CDR2 is SYDVKM in the germline V gene. V was pared by 10 bases and J by 9 bases, with 22 bases between. The CDR3 is made up of 15 amino acids. CDR3 region: CATKDSPQAGSPLHF. CDR3 bases read: TGTGCCACTAAGGACAGTCCCCAGGCGGGTTCACCC.

Concerning this clone itself: The read gets to within 3 residues of the CDR3 end, and the germline J gene fills in the rest. The genes are TRBV6-1 and TRBJ1-2; D uncertain. V was cut by 0 bases and J by 0 bases, with 8 bases left in between. CDR1 is MNHNS and CDR2 is SASEGT in the germline V gene. CDR3 size: 15 residues. CDR3 protein: CASSEAATANYGYTF. The part of the CDR3 DNA that was read is TGTGCCAGCAGTGAAGCAGCTACAGCTAACTATGGC.

A remark on this clone: The read is 3 residues too short to cover the CDR3 end, so that end is filled in from the germline J gene. This sequence joins TRBV6-4 and TRBJ2-6, with D possibly matching TRBD1 (6 bases). Trimming pared 6 bases from V and 1 base from J, leaving 19 bases between. The CDR3 length is 18 residues. Germline assignment: CDR1 MRHNA and CDR2 SNTAGT. The CDR3 reads CASSDQPGARSGANVLTF. CDR3 DNA, as far as it was read: TGTGCCAGCAGCGACCAACCAGGGGCTCGGTCTGGGGCCAACGTC.

Points on this clone: The CDR3 extends 3 residues past the end of the read, so its final part is completed from the germline J gene. The chain carries TRBV20-1 and TRBJ2-3, with 10 nucleotides matching TRBD2. Germline V gene data show CDR1 as DFQATT and CDR2 as SNEGSKA (reference sequence). CDR3 size: 12 residues. The sequenced part of the CDR3 DNA is TGCAGTGGGGCTAGCGGGGGAGAGACG. Translating gives CSGASGGET. The full-length CDR3 reads as CSGASGGETQYF.

A note on this clone: The read ends 3 residues before the CDR3 terminus; that terminus is restored from the germline J gene. This chain uses TRBV20-1 with TRBJ2-7, with D possibly TRBD1 on 6 matching bases. The germline gives CDR1 DFQATT, CDR2 SNEGSKA (reference sequence). V lost 0 bases to trimming and J lost 3 bases, with 18 bases between them. This CDR3 has 16 amino acids. CDR3 sequence: CSARDMTGSMYYEQYF. Incomplete CDR3 DNA: TGCAGTGCTAGAGATATGACAGGCTCGATGTACTACGAG.

Remarks on this clone: Read sequence stops 3 residues before the CDR3 end, and the germline J gene provides the missing end. The rearrangement uses TRBV10-2 and TRBJ2-1; perhaps TRBD1 as D (5 bases). V dropped 7 bases and J dropped 0 bases, with 16 bases sitting between them. Germline V gives CDR1 WSHSY, CDR2 SAAADI. CDR3 length equals 16 residues. The CDR3 DNA, read in part, is TGCGCCAGCACTGGGGAAGGGGATGGCTCCTACAATGAG. Amino acid sequence: CASTGEGDGSYNE. The whole CDR3 sequence reads CASTGEGDGSYNEQFF.

For this clone: Read sequence stops 3 residues before the CDR3 end, and the germline J gene provides the missing end. The chain employs TRBV18 and TRBJ2-3; D not resolved. CDR3 size: 15 residues. Germline V gene data show CDR1 as KGHSH and CDR2 as LQKENI. The CDR3 reads CASSSSGRQNQPQYF. Incomplete CDR3 DNA: TGTGCCAGCTCCTCGTCCGGCAGGCAAAATCAGCCG.

A word on this clone: The CDR3 end lies 3 residues beyond the end of the read and is filled in from the germline J gene. The chain links TRBV5-1 to TRBJ2-3, with TRBD1 matching over 9 bases. The CDR3 spans 14 residues. Germline CDR1 reads SGHRS; CDR2 reads YFSETQ. The CDR3 region is CASSSGQGQETQYF. Partial CDR3 DNA: TGCGCCAGCAGCTCGGGACAGGGCCAAGAGACG.

As concerns this clone: The CDR3 end is not reached by the read, which stops 3 residues before it; the germline J gene fills it in. The chain has TRBV7-9 and TRBJ1-5, with 9 bases that match TRBD1. The V segment lost 5 bases and the J segment 8 bases; nucleotides outside the gene matches: 10. Germline loops: CDR1 SEHNR, CDR2 FQNEAQ (reference sequence). The length of the CDR3 is 15 residues. Incomplete CDR3 DNA: TGTGCCAGCAGCCAGGGGGACAGGGAATCGGAGCCC. It translates to CASSQGDRESEP. The whole CDR3 region reads CASSQGDRESEPQHF.

As for this clone: From the germline J gene comes the end of the CDR3, since the read stops 3 residues before it. The chain joins TRBV11-2 to TRBJ1-2; TRBD1 aligns across 7 bases. Germline V gives CDR1 SGHAT, CDR2 FQNNGV. The length of the CDR3 is 14 residues. CDR3: CASSPLTGWNDYTF. CDR3 bases read: TGTGCCAGCAGCCCCCTGACAGGGTGGAACGAC.

Of note for this clone: The read terminates 3 residues ahead of where the CDR3 ends, so the germline J gene completes it. V gene TRBV7-9 combines with J gene TRBJ2-3; maybe TRBD1 (5 bases). Germline V gives CDR1 SEHNR, CDR2 FQNEAQ (reference sequence). This CDR3 region has 15 residues. The CDR3 protein is CASSLEAGPNQPQYF. CDR3 DNA (partial): TGTGCCAGCAGCTTAGAGGCAGGGCCTAATCAGCCG.

CDR3 protein: CASSAGTGVVEQYF. CDR3 DNA, as far as it was read: TGTGCCAGCAGCGCCGGGACAGGGGTTGTCGAG. The V call is TRBV5-5, the J call TRBJ2-7; 10 bases map to TRBD1. The CDR3 end falls 3 residues outside the read, so it is completed with the germline J gene. The germline V gene encodes CDR1 SGHKS and CDR2 YYEKEE (reference sequence). Trimming cost V 4 bases and J 6 bases; bases outside gene matches: 7. CDR3 length equals 14 residues.

Points on this clone: The DNA ends 3 residues before the CDR3 does, and the rest of the CDR3 is filled in from the germline J gene. This chain joins TRBV19 and TRBJ2-1; 9 nucleotides align to TRBD1. Trimming cost V 3 bases and J 5 bases; bases outside gene matches: 5. CDR1 and CDR2 from the germline V gene are LNHDA and SQIVND (reference sequence). The CDR3 extends over 15 amino acids. CDR3 sequence reads: CASSILTGGHNEQFF. The covered CDR3 bases are TGTGCCAGTAGTATTCTGACAGGGGGTCACAATGAG.

In the case of this clone: The read is 3 residues too short to cover the CDR3 end, so that end is filled in from the germline J gene. The chain has TRBV16 and TRBJ1-1; tentative D call: TRBD1 (6 bases). The V gene's germline CDR1 is KGHSY and CDR2 FQNENV. The V end was cut by 2 bases, the J end by 7 bases, with 14 bases between. The CDR3 runs to 14 residues. The CDR3 bases that were read are TGTGCCAGCAGCCAAGTGACAGGACCGAGTGAA. It specifies CASSQVTGPSE. The CDR3 in its entirety is CASSQVTGPSEAFF.

For this clone: One end of the junction does not line up with germline, which may come from a read error. The read is 3 residues too short to cover the CDR3 end, so that end is filled in from the germline J gene. This same CDR3 is encoded by further DNA sequences in the sample. The chain carries TRBV30 and TRBJ1-3; tentatively, D is TRBD1 (5 bases). The germline gives CDR1 GTSNPN, CDR2 SVGIG (reference sequence). This CDR3 region has 14 residues. The CDR3 loop reads CAWSRGETGNTIYF. CDR3 DNA (partial): TGTGCCTGGAGTAGAGGGGAAACTGGAAACACG. Complete variable domain (other parts from reference TRBV30 and TRBJ1-3): SQTIHQWPATLVQPVGSPLSLECTVEGTSNPNLYWYRQAAGRGLQLLFYSVGIGQISSEVPQNLSASRPQDRQFILSSKKLLLSDSGFYLCAWSRGETGNTIYFGEGSWLTVV.

Comments on this clone: The read ends 3 residues early relative to the CDR3; the germline J gene fills the gap. Additional DNA sequences in this sample encode the identical CDR3. The genes are TRBV7-7 and TRBJ2-3; D may correspond to TRBD1 or TRBD2 (5 bases each). Looked up from germline, CDR1 is SSHAT and CDR2 is FNYEAQ (reference sequence). The CDR3 length is 13 residues. The CDR3 region is CASSPQGVETQYF. The sequenced part of the CDR3 DNA is TGTGCCAGCAGCCCCCAGGGAGTGGAGACG.